This TCR beta chain was recovered during a study of T-cell reconstitution after alpha-beta-depleted transplantation in children. Points from the study as a whole: The study traced high day-60 TCRbeta diversity in some patients to surviving recipient T cells and thymic progenitors. Fresh T-cell production supplied most of the T-cell counts and diversity seen one year after transplant.

This clonotype was seen many times. Its antigen is undetermined. V lost 0 bases, J lost 5 bases, and 14 bases lay in between. Germline CDR1 reads SQVTM; CDR2 reads ANQGSEA. The CDR3 spans 14 residues. As it was prepared, the TCRbeta library received unique molecular identifiers. TCRdb ran MiXCR on the PCR reads and lists one entry per CDR3 protein. The profile shows 19,000 or so distinct CDR3 sequences, over 10% of them singletons. Sequences were derived from PBMCs, mostly from graft donor cells, sampled 60 days after TCRalphabeta/CD19-depleted stem cell transplant. V usage is TRBV29-1 and J usage is TRBJ2-7; D perhaps matches TRBD1 (5 bases). This TCR derives from a female patient aged 2-9 years who had a stem cell transplant for congenital amegakaryocytic thrombocytopenia, so the T cells may come from the graft donor. CDR3 loop: CSVEEADKWDEQYF. The CDR3 DNA reads as TGCAGCGTTGAAGAGGCGGACAAGTGGGACGAGCAGTACTTC.